The clone carrying this T cell receptor beta chain came up once. Its antigen remains unidentified. Across several immunoSEQ plates, the genomic DNA of each subset was split evenly. Some clones are missing from TCRdb's copy, which holds only in-frame ones; the method was immunoSEQ multiplex PCR. The sample shows more than 2 million clones, around 95% of them seen only once. CDR3 length: 11 residues. The V end was cut by 3 bases, the J end by 7 bases, with 4 bases between. Germline assignment: CDR1 SNHLY and CDR2 FYNNEI. These data come from a study of shared clonotypes between healthy human individuals. Study at large: Three CD4 naive, three CD4 memory, two CD8 naive and one CD8 memory plate were used per donor.

Study results and limitations: Between a handful of donors, naive CD4 clonotypes were shared at a level of about 5%.

Sequenced: naive CD4+ T cells sorted from blood. Subset: CD45RA+ positively selected. The rearrangement uses TRBV2 and TRBJ2-1; D unclear. This TCR was recovered from a man younger than 30 in good health. The DNA for the CDR3 is TGTGCCAGCAGTGAGGAGAATGAGCAGTTCTTC. Residues: CASSEENEQFF.